Sequencing of this T cell receptor (beta chain) was carried out in a study of identical twins (dated by TCRdb to 2016 to 2018). A note on the overall study: TCR alpha and beta repertoires from monozygotic twins, unrelated adults of various ages and cord blood were deep-sequenced to test whether fetal clonotypes persist. To rule out contamination, replicate twin experiments were performed at different times with different library preparation protocols.

This clonotype occurred a few times. Its antigen is currently not known. Base qualities are missing; no much larger clone stands one base away. Libraries were made using 5' RACE. Sequencing used an Illumina HiSeq 2000. Template switching added a universal primer binding site, and the final cDNA carried a unique molecular identifier that allowed TCR cDNA molecules to be counted accurately. Specific primers in the conserved constant-segment region were used to synthesize first-strand cDNA for TCR alpha and beta chains. To control for contamination, every cDNA library carried two barcodes: a SMART-Mk sample barcode plus Illumina barcodes. Two successive PCR steps introduced TruSeq adapter sequences along with Illumina sample barcodes. TCR alpha and beta cDNA libraries were sequenced on the Illumina HiSeq platform with custom primers. Per the source publication's procedure: MiGEC was used to process raw reads and extract unique molecular identifiers, and MiXCR was used to find CDR3 positions. For each individual, recombination models were inferred using an EM algorithm with the repgenHMM and IGoR tools. Shared clonotype analysis was performed with the tcR package in R, normalizing sharing by the product of cloneset sizes. To study raw recombination without the effects of thymic and clonal selection, out-of-frame nonproductive sequences were analyzed. TCRdb's own reprocessing of the public reads used fastp at Q25 and MiXCR and kept productive beta chains. Duplicate CDR3 protein sequences are folded into a single record with the most common DNA and genes. TCRdb, rather than the study authors, made the V and J calls. The sample profile shows about 890,000 distinct CDR3 sequences; 12% of them were found once. The ten top clones hold around 1.5% of the sample.

The CDR3, from cysteine to phenylalanine, totals 16 residues. The DNA shown is the 48-base CDR3, in frame from base 1. From a lookup of the germline V gene (reference sequence), CDR1 and CDR2 are SGHKS and YYEKEE. V trim: 1 base; J trim: 5 bases; unmatched bases: 6. Only healthy Caucasian donors were included. The twin cohort comprised three pairs of female monozygotic twins, all aged about 18 to 30 years. The RNA used for TCR libraries was isolated from peripheral blood mononuclear cells. Overall study outcomes, separate from this receptor: Compared with coincidental sharing between unrelated individuals, out-of-frame TCR alpha sequences shared between twins had an excess of sequences with low generation probability. Because the same donors could not be followed over many years, the conclusions depended on cross-sectional statistical analysis. Excess twin sharing in beta out-of-frame sequences was weaker because fewer shared sequences lowered the signal-to-noise ratio. Zero-insertion analyses could be partly confounded by invariant T cells such as MAIT and iNKT, although diverse VJ usage argued against such confounding for most clonotypes. Abundant cord blood beta clonotypes had fewer insertions, young adult naive repertoires showed a similar but weaker trend, and memory repertoires showed no such trend. Recombination models systematically underestimated out-of-frame TCR alpha sharing in monozygotic twins but agreed with sharing between unrelated individuals.

This sample was also put to use in a study of yellow fever vaccine responses in identical twins. From the second report: The authors reported that the T cell response to vaccination in identical twins appeared partly convergent and partly personalized. In the study, vaccine-responding T cell clones were precisely tracked in identical twins.

The rearrangement joined TRBV5-5 to TRBJ2-5; a stretch of 12 junction bases matches TRBD2. The sequence derives from a young woman in good health. Sequenced input: PBMCs. This receptor has the CDR3 CASSLFGLAGWETQYF. The DNA sequence is TGTGCCAGCAGCTTGTTTGGACTAGCGGGATGGGAGACCCAGTACTTC.